This T cell receptor beta chain was obtained from a study of PD-L1 blockade in urothelial cancer. Study-level background: Patients went on atezolizumab in the mid-2010s, receiving 1,200 mg intravenously every 3 weeks. At 6 weeks and at 3 weeks (second dose) after treatment start, blood was analyzed. From 0 to 3 prior chemotherapy regimens had been given to the patients.

Study-wide points: Those with durable benefit had larger increases in tumor-associated blood clones at 3 weeks.

Stated time point: pretreatment peripheral blood. Produced via immunoSEQ multiplex PCR; TCRdb's table is partial and in-frame only. The sample has some 80,000 clones, about 82% seen once. About this clone itself: The target antigen is unknown.

Per the germline V gene, CDR1 is SGHRS and CDR2 is YFSETQ. V lost 4 bases to trimming and J lost 4 bases, with 14 bases between them. The CDR3 is 14 amino acids. The TCR sequence derives from a middle-aged man with urothelial cancer. The source was PBMCs, collected around atezolizumab (anti-PD-L1) treatment. The chain employs TRBV5-1 and TRBJ2-5; D gene ambiguous. The CDR3 nucleotides are TGCGCCAGCAGCCCAAGTGACACGATAGAGACCCAGTACTTC. It encodes CASSPSDTIETQYF.